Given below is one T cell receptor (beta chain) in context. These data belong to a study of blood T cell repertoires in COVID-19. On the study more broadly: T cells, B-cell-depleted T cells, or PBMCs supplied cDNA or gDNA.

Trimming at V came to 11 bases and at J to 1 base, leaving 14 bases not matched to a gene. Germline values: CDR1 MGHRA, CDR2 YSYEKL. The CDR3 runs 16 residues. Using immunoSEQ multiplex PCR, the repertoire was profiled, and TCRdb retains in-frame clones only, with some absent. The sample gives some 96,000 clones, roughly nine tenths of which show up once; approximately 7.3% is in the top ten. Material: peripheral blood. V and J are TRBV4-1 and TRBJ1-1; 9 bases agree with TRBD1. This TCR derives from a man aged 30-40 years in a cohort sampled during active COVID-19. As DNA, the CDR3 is TGCGCCGACGGGGGGGAGGGGACAGGGACGAACACTGAAGCTTTCTTT. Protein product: CADGGEGTGTNTEAFF.